The source of this T cell receptor beta chain is a study of T-cell reconstitution after alpha-beta-depleted transplantation in children. Trimming pared 3 bases from V and 4 bases from J, leaving 15 bases between. CDR1 is MDHEN, CDR2 SYDVKM, per germline. The CDR3 has 16 residues. Unique molecular identifiers tagged the TCRbeta library. TCRdb called the PCR reads again in MiXCR, with one record for every CDR3 protein. The sample includes about 610,000 distinct CDR3 sequences, about 10% of them seen just once. The sequence came from a human donor who donated a stem cell graft to a child with acute myeloid leukemia. This specimen was PBMCs from the stem cell graft donor, taken from the stem cell graft. The chain employs TRBV28 and TRBJ2-2; maybe TRBD2 (6 bases). The CDR3 bases are TGTGCCAGCAGTTTCCCCACTGGAGGGGCCACCGGGGAGCTGTTTTTT. Encoded protein: CASSFPTGGATGELFF.